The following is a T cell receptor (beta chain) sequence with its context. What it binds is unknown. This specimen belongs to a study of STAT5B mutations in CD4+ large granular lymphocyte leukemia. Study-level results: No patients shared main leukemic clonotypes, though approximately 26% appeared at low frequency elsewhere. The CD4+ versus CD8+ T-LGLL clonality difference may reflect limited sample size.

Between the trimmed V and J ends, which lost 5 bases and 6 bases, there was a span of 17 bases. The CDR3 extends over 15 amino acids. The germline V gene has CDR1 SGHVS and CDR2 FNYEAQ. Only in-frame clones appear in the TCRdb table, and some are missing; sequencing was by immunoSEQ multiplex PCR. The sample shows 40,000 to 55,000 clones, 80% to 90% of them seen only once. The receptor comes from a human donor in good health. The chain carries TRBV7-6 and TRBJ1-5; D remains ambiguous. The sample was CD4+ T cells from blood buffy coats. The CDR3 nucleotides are TGTGCCAGCAGCGTAGGGCGGGCCGAGGGTCAGCCCCAGCATTTT. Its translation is CASSVGRAEGQPQHF.